The clone carrying this T cell receptor beta chain was seen at least ten times. Its antigen is as yet unknown. These data belong to a study of T cells in Graves' hyperthyroidism and ophthalmopathy. Diagnoses used clinical symptoms, serum thyroxine and TRAb, thyroid ultrasound and orbital computed tomography. Researchers amplified the TCR beta CDR3 regions from RNA transcripts. With the HTBI primer set, the TCR CDR3 went through a first round of RT-PCR. TCRdb redid the calling of the multiplex PCR reads with MiXCR, one entry per CDR3 protein. Among hundreds of thousands of distinct CDR3 sequences, 12% to 15% were seen once, and the ten largest hold roughly 10%. General study points: Most clonotypes expanded in the thyroid (above 0.001) were also present in blood.

After removal of 6 bases from V and 3 bases from J, the junction contained 1 base not matched to a gene. Germline CDR1 DFQATT, CDR2 SNEGSKA (reference sequence). CDR3 size: 14 residues. V and J are TRBV20-1 and TRBJ2-2; 13 bases map to TRBD2. The receptor's source is a woman between 18 and 29 years old with Graves' hyperthyroidism. The sample comprised blood. CDR3 protein: CSATSGRDTGELFF. CDR3 nucleotides: TGCAGTGCCACTAGCGGGAGGGACACCGGGGAGCTGTTTTTT.